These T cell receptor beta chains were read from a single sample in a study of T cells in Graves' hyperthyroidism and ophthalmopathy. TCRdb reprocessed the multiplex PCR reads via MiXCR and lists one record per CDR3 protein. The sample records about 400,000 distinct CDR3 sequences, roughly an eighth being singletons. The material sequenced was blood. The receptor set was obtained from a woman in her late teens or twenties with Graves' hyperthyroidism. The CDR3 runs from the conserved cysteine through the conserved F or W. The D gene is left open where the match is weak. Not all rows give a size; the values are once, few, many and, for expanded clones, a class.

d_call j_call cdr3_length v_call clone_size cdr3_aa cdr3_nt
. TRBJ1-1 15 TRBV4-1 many CASSPAGQSNTEAFF TGCGCCAGCAGCCCCGCCGGGCAGTCAAACACTGAAGCTTTCTTT
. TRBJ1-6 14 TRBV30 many CAWRNRPYNSPLHF TGTGCCTGGAGAAACAGGCCCTATAATTCACCCCTCCACTTT
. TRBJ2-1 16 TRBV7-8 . CASSPVGSGDYNEQFF TGTGCCAGCAGCCCTGTGGGGTCAGGGGACTACAATGAGCAGTTCTTC
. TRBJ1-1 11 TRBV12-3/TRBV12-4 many CASSLFTEAFF TGTGCCAGCAGTTTATTCACTGAAGCTTTCTTT
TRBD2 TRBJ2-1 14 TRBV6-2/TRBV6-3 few CASSSSGRRDEQFF TGTGCCAGCAGCTCAAGCGGGAGGAGGGATGAGCAGTTCTTC
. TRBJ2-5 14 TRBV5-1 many CASSLAVGSETQYF TGCGCCAGCAGCCTCGCGGTCGGCTCCGAGACCCAGTACTTC
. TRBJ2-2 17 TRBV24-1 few CATSDLPRGASTGELFF TGTGCCACCAGTGATTTGCCCCGGGGCGCGAGCACCGGGGAGTTGTTTTTT
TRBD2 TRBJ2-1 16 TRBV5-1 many CASSLEVLAGYNEQFF TGCGCCAGCAGCTTGGAGGTACTAGCGGGATACAATGAGCAGTTCTTC
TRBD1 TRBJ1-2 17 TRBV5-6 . CASSHQIRQGENYGYTF TGTGCCAGCAGCCATCAAATAAGACAGGGGGAAAACTATGGCTACACCTTC
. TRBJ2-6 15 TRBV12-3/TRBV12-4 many CASSLSRSGANVLTF TGTGCCAGCAGTTTATCGAGATCTGGGGCCAACGTCCTGACTTTC
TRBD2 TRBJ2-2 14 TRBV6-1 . CASSGTSATGELFF TGTGCCAGCAGTGGGACTAGTGCCACCGGGGAGCTGTTTTTT
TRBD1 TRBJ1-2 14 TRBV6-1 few CASSQGQNNYGHTF TGTGCCAGCAGCCAGGGACAGAATAACTATGGCCACACCTTC
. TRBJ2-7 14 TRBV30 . CAWSVSGRGHEQYF TGTGCCTGGAGTGTCTCTGGCAGGGGCCACGAGCAGTACTTC
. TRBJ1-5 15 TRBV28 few CASRQRGYSNQPQHF TGTGCCAGCAGACAAAGGGGTTATAGCAATCAGCCCCAGCATTTT
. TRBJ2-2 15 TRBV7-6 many CASSLGGSGTGELFF TGTGCCAGCAGCTTAGGAGGGAGCGGGACCGGGGAGCTGTTTTTT
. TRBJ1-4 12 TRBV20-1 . CSASSRDEKLFF TGCAGTGCTAGCTCCAGAGATGAAAAACTGTTTTTT
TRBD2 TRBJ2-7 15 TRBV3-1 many CASSSGLAGLRGQYF TGTGCCAGCAGCTCGGGACTAGCGGGGCTTCGAGGGCAGTACTTC
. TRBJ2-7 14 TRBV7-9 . CASSIRGQYYEQYF TGTGCCAGCAGCATACGCGGACAGTACTACGAGCAGTACTTC
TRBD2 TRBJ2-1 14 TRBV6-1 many CASSYGLAGDEQFF TGTGCCAGCAGTTATGGGCTAGCGGGCGATGAGCAGTTCTTC
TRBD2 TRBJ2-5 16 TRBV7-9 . CASSLSGTRGEETQYF TGTGCCAGCAGCTTGTCCGGGACTAGAGGAGAAGAGACCCAGTACTTC
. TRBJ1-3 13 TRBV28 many CASSLDPGNTIYF TGTGCCAGCAGTTTGGATCCTGGAAACACCATATATTTT
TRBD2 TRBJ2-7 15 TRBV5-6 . CASSPPSGRAYEQYF TGTGCCAGCAGCCCCCCTAGCGGGAGGGCCTACGAGCAGTACTTC
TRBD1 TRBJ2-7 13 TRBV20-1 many CSAVRDRTYEQYF TGCAGTGCTGTCCGGGACAGGACCTACGAGCAGTACTTC
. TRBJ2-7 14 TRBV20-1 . CSASSYVGAYEQYF TGCAGTGCCTCTAGTTATGTAGGGGCCTACGAGCAGTACTTC
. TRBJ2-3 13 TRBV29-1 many CSVGSVATDTQYF TGCAGCGTTGGGTCGGTAGCGACAGATACGCAGTATTTT
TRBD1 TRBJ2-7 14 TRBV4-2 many CASSHETGGYEQYF TGTGCCAGCAGCCATGAGACAGGGGGATACGAGCAGTACTTC
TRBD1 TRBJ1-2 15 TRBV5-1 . CASSLRAGGVYGYTF TGCGCCAGCAGCTTGAGAGCAGGGGGAGTCTATGGCTACACCTTC
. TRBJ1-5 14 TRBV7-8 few CASSQQGISQPQHF TGTGCCAGCAGTCAACAGGGAATCAGCCAGCCCCAGCATTTT
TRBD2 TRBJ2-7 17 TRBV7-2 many CASSPIGVGGPAYEQYF TGTGCCAGCAGCCCGATTGGTGTGGGAGGGCCAGCCTACGAGCAGTACTTC
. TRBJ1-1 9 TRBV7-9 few CASSPPGFF TGTGCCAGCAGCCCTCCCGGGTTCTTT
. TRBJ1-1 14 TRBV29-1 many CSVRFAGMNTEAFF TGCAGCGTTCGGTTTGCAGGGATGAACACTGAAGCTTTCTTT
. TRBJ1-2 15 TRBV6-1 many CASTERGGVGYGYTF TGTGCCAGCACTGAAAGGGGGGGAGTAGGGTATGGCTACACCTTC
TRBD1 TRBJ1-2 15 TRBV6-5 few CASSYRGQGNYGYTF TGTGCCAGCAGTTACCGGGGACAGGGCAACTATGGCTACACCTTC
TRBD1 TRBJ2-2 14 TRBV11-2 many CASSLTGRTGELFF TGTGCCAGCAGCCTGACAGGGCGCACCGGGGAGCTGTTTTTT
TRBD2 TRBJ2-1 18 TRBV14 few CASSQADSGREPYNEQFF TGTGCCAGCAGCCAAGCCGATAGCGGGAGGGAACCTTACAATGAGCAGTTCTTC
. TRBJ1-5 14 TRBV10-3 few CATRAGVVGQPQHF TGTGCCACCCGGGCGGGGGTGGTTGGTCAGCCCCAGCATTTT
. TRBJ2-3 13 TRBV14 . CASSQDLDDTQYF TGTGCCAGCAGCCAAGATTTGGATGATACGCAGTATTTT
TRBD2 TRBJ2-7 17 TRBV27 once CASSRRLAGGGSYEQYF TGTGCCAGCAGTCGAAGACTAGCGGGAGGTGGATCCTACGAGCAGTACTTC
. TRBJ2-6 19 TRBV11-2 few CASSLKSRGGISGANVLTF TGTGCCAGCAGCTTAAAGAGTAGGGGGGGAATATCTGGGGCCAACGTCCTGACTTTC
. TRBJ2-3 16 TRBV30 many CAWSASWRTSTDTQYF TGTGCCTGGAGTGCGAGTTGGCGAACTAGCACAGATACGCAGTATTTT